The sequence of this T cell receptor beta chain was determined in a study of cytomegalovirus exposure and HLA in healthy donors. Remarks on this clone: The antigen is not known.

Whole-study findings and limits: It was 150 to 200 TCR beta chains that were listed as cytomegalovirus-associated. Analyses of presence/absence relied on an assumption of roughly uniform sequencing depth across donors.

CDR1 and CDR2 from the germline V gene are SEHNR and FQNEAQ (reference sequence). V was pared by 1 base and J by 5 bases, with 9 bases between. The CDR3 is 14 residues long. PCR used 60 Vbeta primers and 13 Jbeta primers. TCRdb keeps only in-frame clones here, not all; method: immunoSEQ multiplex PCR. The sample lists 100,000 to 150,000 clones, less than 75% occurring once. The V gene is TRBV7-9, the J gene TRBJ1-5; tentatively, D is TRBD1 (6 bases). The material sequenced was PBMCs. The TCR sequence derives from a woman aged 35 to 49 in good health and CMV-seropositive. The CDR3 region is CASSLDQGYQPQHF. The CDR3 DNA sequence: TGTGCCAGCAGCTTAGATCAGGGGTATCAGCCCCAGCATTTT. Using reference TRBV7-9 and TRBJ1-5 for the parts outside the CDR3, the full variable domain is DTGVSQNPRHKITKRGQNVTFRCDPISEHNRLYWYRQTLGQGPEFLTYFQNEAQLEKSRLLSDRFSAERPKGSFSTLEIQRTEQGDSAMYLCASSLDQGYQPQHFGDGTRLSIL.